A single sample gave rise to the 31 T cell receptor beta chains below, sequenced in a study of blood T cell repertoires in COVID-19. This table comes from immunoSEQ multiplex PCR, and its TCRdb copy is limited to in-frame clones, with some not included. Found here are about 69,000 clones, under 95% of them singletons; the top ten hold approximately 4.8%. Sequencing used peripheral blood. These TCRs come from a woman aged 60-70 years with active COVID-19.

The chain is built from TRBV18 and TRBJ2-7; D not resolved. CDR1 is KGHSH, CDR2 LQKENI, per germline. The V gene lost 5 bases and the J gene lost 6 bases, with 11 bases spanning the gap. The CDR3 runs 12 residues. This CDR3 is CASSDNFGEQYF. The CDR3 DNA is TGTGCCAGCTCAGATAACTTTGGCGAGCAGTACTTC.

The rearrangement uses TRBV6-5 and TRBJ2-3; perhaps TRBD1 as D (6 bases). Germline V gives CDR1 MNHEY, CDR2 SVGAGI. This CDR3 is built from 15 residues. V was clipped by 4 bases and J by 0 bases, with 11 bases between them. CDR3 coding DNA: TGTGCCAGCAGTTCGCAGGGGTCGAGCACAGATACGCAGTATTTT. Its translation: CASSSQGSSTDTQYF.

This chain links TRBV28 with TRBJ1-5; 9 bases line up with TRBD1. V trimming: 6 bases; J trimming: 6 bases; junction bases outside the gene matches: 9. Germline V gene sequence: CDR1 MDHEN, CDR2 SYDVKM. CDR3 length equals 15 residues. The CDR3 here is CASRSPRQGVQPQHF. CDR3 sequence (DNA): TGTGCCAGCAGATCGCCGAGACAGGGGGTTCAGCCCCAGCATTTT.

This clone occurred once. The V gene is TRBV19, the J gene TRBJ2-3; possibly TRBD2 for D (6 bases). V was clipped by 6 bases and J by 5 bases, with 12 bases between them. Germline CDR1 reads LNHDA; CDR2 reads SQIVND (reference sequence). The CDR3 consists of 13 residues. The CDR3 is CASRPPGEDTQYF. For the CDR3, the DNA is TGTGCCAGTAGGCCTCCGGGGGAAGATACGCAGTATTTT.

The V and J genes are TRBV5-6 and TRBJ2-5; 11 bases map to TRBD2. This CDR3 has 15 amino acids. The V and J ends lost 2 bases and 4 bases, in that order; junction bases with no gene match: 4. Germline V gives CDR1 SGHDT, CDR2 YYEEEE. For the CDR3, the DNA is TGTGCCAGCAGCTTCCTAGCGGGAGGTATAGAGACCCAGTACTTC. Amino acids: CASSFLAGGIETQYF.

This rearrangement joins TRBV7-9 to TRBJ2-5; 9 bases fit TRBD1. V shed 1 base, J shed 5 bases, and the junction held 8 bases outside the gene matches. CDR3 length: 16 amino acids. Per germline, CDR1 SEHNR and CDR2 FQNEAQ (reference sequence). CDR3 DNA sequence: TGTGCCAGCAGCTTAGGGACAGGGGCGCGAGGGGAGACCCAGTACTTC. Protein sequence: CASSLGTGARGETQYF.

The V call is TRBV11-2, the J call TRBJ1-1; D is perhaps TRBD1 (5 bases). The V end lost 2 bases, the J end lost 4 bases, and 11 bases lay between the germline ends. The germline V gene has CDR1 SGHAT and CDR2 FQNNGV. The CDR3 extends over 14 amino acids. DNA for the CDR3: TGTGCCAGCAGCTTAAGGGGATTTGGCACTGAAGCTTTCTTT. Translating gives CASSLRGFGTEAFF.

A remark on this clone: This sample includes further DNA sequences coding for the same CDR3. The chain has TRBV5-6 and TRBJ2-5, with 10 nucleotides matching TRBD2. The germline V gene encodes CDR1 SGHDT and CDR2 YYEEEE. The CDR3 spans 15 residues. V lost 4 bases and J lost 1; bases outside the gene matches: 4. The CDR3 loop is CASSLIAGGQETQYF. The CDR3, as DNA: TGTGCCAGCAGCCTCATAGCGGGAGGCCAAGAGACCCAGTACTTC.

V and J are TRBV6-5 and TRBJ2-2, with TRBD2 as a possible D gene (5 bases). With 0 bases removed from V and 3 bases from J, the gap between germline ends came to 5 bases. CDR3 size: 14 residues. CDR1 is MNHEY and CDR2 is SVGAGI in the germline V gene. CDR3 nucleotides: TGTGCCAGCAGTTACTCAGCGGACACCGGGGAGCTGTTTTTT. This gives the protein CASSYSADTGELFF.

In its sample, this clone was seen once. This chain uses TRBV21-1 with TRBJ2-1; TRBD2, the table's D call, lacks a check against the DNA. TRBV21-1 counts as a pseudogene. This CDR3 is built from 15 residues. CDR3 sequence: CASSNSTSSYNEQFF. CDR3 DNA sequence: TGTGCCAGCAGCAACTCTACGAGCTCCTACAATGAGCAGTTCTTC.

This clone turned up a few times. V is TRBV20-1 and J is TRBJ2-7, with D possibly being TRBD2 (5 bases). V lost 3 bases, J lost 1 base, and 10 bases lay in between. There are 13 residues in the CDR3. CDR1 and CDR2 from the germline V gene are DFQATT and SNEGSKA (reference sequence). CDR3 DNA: TGCAGTGCTAGTACACAGCGGTCCTACGAGCAGTACTTC. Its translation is CSASTQRSYEQYF.

The CDR3 is CASSPRGADTQYF. The CDR3 nucleotides read TGTGCCAGCAGCCCTCGAGGAGCAGATACGCAGTATTTT. The chain uses TRBV7-9 and TRBJ2-3; D uncertain. The germline V gene encodes CDR1 SEHNR and CDR2 FQNEAQ (reference sequence). The CDR3 is 13 amino acids. V lost 5 bases and J lost 4, with 10 bases in between.

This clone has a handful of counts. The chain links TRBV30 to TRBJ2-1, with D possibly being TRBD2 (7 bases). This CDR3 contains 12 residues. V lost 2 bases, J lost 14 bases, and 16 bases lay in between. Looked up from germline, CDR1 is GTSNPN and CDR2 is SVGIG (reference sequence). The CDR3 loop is CAWSFVGGGEFF. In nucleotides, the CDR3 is TGTGCCTGGAGTTTTGTTGGCGGGGGCGAGTTCTTC.

CDR3 sequence: CASSSEGLMGQPTYGYTF. Written as DNA, the CDR3 is TGCGCCAGCAGCTCGGAAGGGTTAATGGGACAGCCAACCTATGGCTACACCTTC. The genes are TRBV5-1 and TRBJ1-2; 7 bases are shared with TRBD1. Germline V lookup: CDR1 SGHRS, CDR2 YFSETQ. The CDR3 spans 18 residues. V was clipped by 3 bases and J by 4 bases; unmatched bases: 18.

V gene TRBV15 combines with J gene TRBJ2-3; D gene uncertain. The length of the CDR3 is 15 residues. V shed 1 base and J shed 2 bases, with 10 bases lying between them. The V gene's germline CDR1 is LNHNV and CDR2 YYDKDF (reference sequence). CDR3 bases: TGTGCCACCAGCAGAGGGAGAGGTAACACAGATACGCAGTATTTT. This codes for CATSRGRGNTDTQYF.

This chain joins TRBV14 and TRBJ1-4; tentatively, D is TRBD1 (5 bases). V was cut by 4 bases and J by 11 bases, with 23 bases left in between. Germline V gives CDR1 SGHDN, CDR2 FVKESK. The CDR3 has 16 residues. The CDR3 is CASSRAGFRTGVKLFF. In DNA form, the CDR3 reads TGTGCCAGCAGCCGCGCAGGATTTAGAACAGGAGTGAAACTGTTTTTT.

The CDR3 bases are TGTGCCAGTAGTCTTAATGGGGCTTTCACAGATACGCAGTATTTT. Translated, it gives CASSLNGAFTDTQYF. This chain uses TRBV19 with TRBJ2-3, with a tentative D call TRBD1 (5 bases). The CDR3 is 15 amino acids. V lost 5 bases to trimming and J lost 2 bases, with 14 bases between them. The V gene's germline CDR1 is LNHDA and CDR2 SQIVND (reference sequence).

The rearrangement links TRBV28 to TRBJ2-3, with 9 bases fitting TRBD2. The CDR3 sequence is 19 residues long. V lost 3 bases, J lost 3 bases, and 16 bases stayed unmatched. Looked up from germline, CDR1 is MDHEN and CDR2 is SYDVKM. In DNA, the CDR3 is TGTGCCAGCAGTTTGTGGGGGGAGCGGGAGGCACCCTATACAGATACGCAGTATTTT. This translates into CASSLWGEREAPYTDTQYF.

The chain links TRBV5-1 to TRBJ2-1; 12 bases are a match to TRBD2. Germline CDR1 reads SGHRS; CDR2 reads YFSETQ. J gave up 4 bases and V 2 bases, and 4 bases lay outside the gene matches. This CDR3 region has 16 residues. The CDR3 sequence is CASSFNGLAGYNEQFF. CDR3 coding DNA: TGCGCCAGCAGCTTCAACGGACTAGCGGGATACAATGAGCAGTTCTTC.

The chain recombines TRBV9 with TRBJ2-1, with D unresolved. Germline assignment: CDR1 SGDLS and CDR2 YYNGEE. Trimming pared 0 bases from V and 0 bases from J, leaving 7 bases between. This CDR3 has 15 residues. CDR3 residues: CASSVAGGSYNEQFF. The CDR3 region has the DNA TGTGCCAGCAGCGTAGCTGGCGGCTCCTACAATGAGCAGTTCTTC.

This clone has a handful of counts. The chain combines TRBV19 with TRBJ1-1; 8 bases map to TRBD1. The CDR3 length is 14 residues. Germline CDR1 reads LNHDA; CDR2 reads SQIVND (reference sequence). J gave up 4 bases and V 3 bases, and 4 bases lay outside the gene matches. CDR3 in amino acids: CASSIPGGRTEAFF. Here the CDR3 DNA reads TGTGCCAGTAGTATTCCAGGGGGCCGCACTGAAGCTTTCTTT.

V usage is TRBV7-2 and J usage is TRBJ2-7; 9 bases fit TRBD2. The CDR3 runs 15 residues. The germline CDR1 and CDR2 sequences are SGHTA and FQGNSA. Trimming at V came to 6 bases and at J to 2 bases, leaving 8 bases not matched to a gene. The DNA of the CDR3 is TGTGCCAGCAGTAATCCGGGACTAGCAGCCTACGAGCAGTACTTC. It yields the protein CASSNPGLAAYEQYF.

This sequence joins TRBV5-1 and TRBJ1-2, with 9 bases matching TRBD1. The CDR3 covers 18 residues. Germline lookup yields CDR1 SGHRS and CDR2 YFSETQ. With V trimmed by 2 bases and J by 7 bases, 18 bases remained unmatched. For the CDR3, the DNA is TGCGCCAGCAGCTTTGCCCCAACCGGGACAGGGCAGAATCTTGGCTACACCTTC. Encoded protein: CASSFAPTGTGQNLGYTF.

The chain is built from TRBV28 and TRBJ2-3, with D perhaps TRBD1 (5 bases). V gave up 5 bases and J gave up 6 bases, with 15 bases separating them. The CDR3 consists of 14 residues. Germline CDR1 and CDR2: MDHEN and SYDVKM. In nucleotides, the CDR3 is TGTGCCAGCAGTATTCCAGGGCTTCGGGATACGCAGTATTTT. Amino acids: CASSIPGLRDTQYF.

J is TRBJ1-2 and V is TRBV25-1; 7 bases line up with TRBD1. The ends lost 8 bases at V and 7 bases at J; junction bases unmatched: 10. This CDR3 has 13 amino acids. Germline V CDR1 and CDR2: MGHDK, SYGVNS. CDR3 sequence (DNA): TGTGCCAGCGCAGAGGGGGCTGAAGGTGGCTACACCTTC. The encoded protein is CASAEGAEGGYTF.

The chain's CDR3 is CASSPWAEQYF. DNA for the CDR3: TGTGCCAGCAGTCCTTGGGCAGAGCAGTACTTC. V and J are TRBV28 and TRBJ2-7; D uncertain. The CDR3 runs 11 residues. Germline loops: CDR1 MDHEN, CDR2 SYDVKM. V lost 5 bases and J 7 bases, leaving 9 bases between the germline ends.

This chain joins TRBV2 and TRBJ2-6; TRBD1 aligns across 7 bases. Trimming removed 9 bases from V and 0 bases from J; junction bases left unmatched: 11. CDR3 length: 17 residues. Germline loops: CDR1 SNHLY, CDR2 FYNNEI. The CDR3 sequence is CARQTRDRSSGANVLTF. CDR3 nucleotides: TGTGCCAGACAAACCCGGGACAGAAGCTCTGGGGCCAACGTCCTGACTTTC.

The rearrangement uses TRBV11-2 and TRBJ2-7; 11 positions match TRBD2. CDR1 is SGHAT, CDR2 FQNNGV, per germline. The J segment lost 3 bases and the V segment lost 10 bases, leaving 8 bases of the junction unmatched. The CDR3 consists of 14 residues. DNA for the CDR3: TGTGCCACCCAGCTAGCGGGAGGTTTCTACGAGCAGTACTTC. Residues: CATQLAGGFYEQYF. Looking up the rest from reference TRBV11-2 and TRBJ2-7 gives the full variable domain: EAGVAQSPRYKIIEKRQSVAFWCNPISGHATLYWYQQILGQGPKLLIQFQNNGVVDDSQLPKDRFSAERLKGVDSTLKIQPAKLEDSAVYLCATQLAGGFYEQYFGPGTRLTVT.

As DNA, the CDR3 is TGTGCCAGCAGTGAAGTGATAGAGTCCCAGTACTTC. Translating gives CASSEVIESQYF. The gene calls are TRBV2 and TRBJ2-7, with D hard to call. Germline CDR1 and CDR2: SNHLY and FYNNEI. There are 12 residues in the CDR3. With 1 base removed from V and 10 bases from J, the gap between germline ends came to 11 bases. Variable domain in full (rest from reference TRBV2 and TRBJ2-7): EPEVTQTPSHQVTQMGQEVILRCVPISNHLYFYWYRQILGQKVEFLVSFYNNEISEKSEIFDDQFSVERPDGSNFTLKIRSTKLEDSAMYFCASSEVIESQYFGPGTRLTVT.

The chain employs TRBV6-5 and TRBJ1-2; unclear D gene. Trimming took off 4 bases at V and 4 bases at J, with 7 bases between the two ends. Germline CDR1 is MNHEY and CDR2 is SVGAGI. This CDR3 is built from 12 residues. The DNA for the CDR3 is TGTGCCAGCAGTTCATCGAGCTATGGCTACACCTTC. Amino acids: CASSSSSYGYTF.

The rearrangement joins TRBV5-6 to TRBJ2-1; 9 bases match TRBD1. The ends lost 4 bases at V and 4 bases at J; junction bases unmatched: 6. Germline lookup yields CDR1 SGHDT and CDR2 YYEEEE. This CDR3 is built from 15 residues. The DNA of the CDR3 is TGTGCCAGCAGCCGGAACAGGGGGCTTTACAATGAGCAGTTCTTC. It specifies CASSRNRGLYNEQFF.